This is a list of T cell receptor beta chains from one sample in a study of blood T cell repertoires in COVID-19. This table comes from immunoSEQ multiplex PCR, and its TCRdb copy is limited to in-frame clones, with some not included. The table includes some 270,000 clones, over 75% detected once. The material sequenced was PBMCs or T cells enriched from blood (not recorded which). The receptors come from a young woman who had recovered from COVID-19. Each CDR3 is given without its conserved first and last residue.

cdr3_length j_call v_call cdr3_aa
12 TRBJ1-5 TRBV19 ASSIGQINQPQH
10 TRBJ1-2 TRBV7-9 ASSLGTRGYT
13 TRBJ1-6 TRBV5-1 ASSANRVGNSPLH
10 TRBJ2-7 TRBV10-3 AIGDRAYEQY
11 TRBJ1-2 TRBV2 ASSAGTGEGYT
12 TRBJ1-2 TRBV6-5 ASSLLGRDAGYT
13 TRBJ1-3 TRBV25-1 ASSEWRTSGNTIY
13 TRBJ1-1 TRBV11-2 ASSTRDRGNTEAF
14 TRBJ2-4 TRBV19 ASSIQGVRGGNIQY
12 TRBJ1-5 TRBV19 ASSVGTDSGPQH
11 TRBJ2-7 TRBV2 ASSVYSSYEQY
13 TRBJ1-6 TRBV2 ASSEEDRGNSPLH
12 TRBJ2-2 TRBV2 ASSQGAYAGELF
11 TRBJ1-1 TRBV28 ASSRRANTEAF
12 TRBJ2-5 TRBV7-9 ASSHPRGQETQY
12 TRBJ2-7 TRBV13 ASSVDRDIYEQY
15 TRBJ1-1 TRBV4-1 ASSLMEGGGLETEAF
14 TRBJ2-2 TRBV18 ASSPGAGTTTGELF
13 TRBJ1-1 TRBV7-2 ASSLFQGMNTEAF
16 TRBJ1-1 TRBV5-6 ASSPDRGGEGLNTEAF
14 TRBJ1-6 TRBV11-2 ASSPHWGGYNSPLH
12 TRBJ1-5 TRBV27 ASSTGFSNQPQH
12 TRBJ2-5 TRBV19 ASSIGGGLETQY
15 TRBJ1-6 TRBV5-6 ASSLVKGGSYNSPLH
13 TRBJ2-6 TRBV28 ASSLTGYGANVLT
13 TRBJ2-7 TRBV5-6 ASSLEGQSLFGQY
13 TRBJ2-1 TRBV28 ASSLVAGGYNEQF
12 TRBJ1-4 TRBV7-9 ASSLGTDHRKLF
15 TRBJ1-5 TRBV30 AWTPGGRSVLVQPQH
11 TRBJ2-1 TRBV19 ASNPTSYNEQF
14 TRBJ1-4 TRBV3-1/TRBV3-2 ASSQVDRAGNEKLF
13 TRBJ1-2 TRBV28 ASSLTVGGGEGYT
13 TRBJ1-4 TRBV7-9 ASSLLQGAHEKLF
12 TRBJ2-1 TRBV19 ASSILAGGDEQF
13 TRBJ1-2 TRBV6-1 ASSEALTGFDGYT
13 TRBJ2-1 TRBV4-2 ASSPQEEGYNEQF
12 TRBJ1-2 TRBV6-5 ASSSGSGLYGYT
14 TRBJ2-3 TRBV29-1 SVEDQLAGVPDTQY
14 TRBJ2-3 TRBV5-6 ASSLGPDGNPDTQY